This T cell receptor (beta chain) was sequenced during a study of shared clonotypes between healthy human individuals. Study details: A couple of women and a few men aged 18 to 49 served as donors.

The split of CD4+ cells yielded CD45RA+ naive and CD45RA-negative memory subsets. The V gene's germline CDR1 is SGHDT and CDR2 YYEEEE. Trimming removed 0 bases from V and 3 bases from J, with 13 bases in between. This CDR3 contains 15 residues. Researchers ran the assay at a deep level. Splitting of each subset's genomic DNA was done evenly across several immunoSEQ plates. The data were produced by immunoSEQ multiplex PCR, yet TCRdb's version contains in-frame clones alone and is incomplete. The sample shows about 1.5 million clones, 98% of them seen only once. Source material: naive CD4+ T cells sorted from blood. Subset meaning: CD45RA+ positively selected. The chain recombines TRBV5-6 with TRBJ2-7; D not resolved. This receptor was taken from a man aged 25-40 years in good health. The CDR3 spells CASSLGLVGVYEQYF. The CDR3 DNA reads TGTGCCAGCAGCTTGGGCCTAGTTGGGGTCTACGAGCAGTACTTC.